One and the same sample provided the 3 T cell receptor beta chains below, sequenced in a study of blood T cell repertoires in COVID-19. Profiling relied on immunoSEQ multiplex PCR, and the TCRdb table lists in-frame clones only, not all of them. Altogether about 180,000 clones are present, 87% being singletons, with the ten largest covering approximately 12%. Sequences were obtained from peripheral blood. These receptors were collected from a woman in her 70s with COVID-19, enrolled during active disease.

V and J are TRBV6-5 and TRBJ2-5; maybe TRBD2 (6 bases). V lost 3 bases to trimming and J lost 5 bases, with 16 bases between them. The CDR3 loop spans 15 amino acids. Germline CDR1 MNHEY, CDR2 SVGAGI. The CDR3 is CASSYGRTQRETQYF. CDR3 coding DNA: TGTGCCAGCAGTTATGGGAGGACCCAGAGGGAGACCCAGTACTTC.

The J gene is TRBJ1-1, the V gene TRBV18; perhaps TRBD1 as D (6 bases). From germline, CDR1 is KGHSH and CDR2 LQKENI. The V end lost 1 base, the J end lost 5 bases, and 8 bases lay between the germline ends. The CDR3 sequence is 13 residues long. The CDR3 sequence is CASSPRGGTEAFF. For the CDR3, the DNA is TGTGCCAGCTCACCACGAGGGGGAACTGAAGCTTTCTTT. The complete variable domain, with remaining parts taken from reference TRBV18 and TRBJ1-1, reads NAGVMQNPRHLVRRRGQEARLRCSPMKGHSHVYWYRQLPEEGLKFMVYLQKENIIDESGMPKERFSAEFPKEGPSILRIQQVVRGDSAAYFCASSPRGGTEAFFGQGTRLTVV.

The chain carries TRBV30 and TRBJ1-1; D ambiguous. Looked up from germline, CDR1 is GTSNPN and CDR2 is SVGIG (reference sequence). The CDR3 has 14 residues. Trimming removed 0 bases at V and 0 bases at J, with 8 bases between. CDR3 amino acids: CAWSVPVMNTEAFF. CDR3 nucleotides: TGTGCCTGGAGTGTCCCGGTAATGAACACTGAAGCTTTCTTT.